Sequencing of this T cell receptor beta chain was carried out in a study of blood T cells in healthy people across ages. Study observations and caveats: The long-lived group displayed more naive CD4+ cells, plus higher diversity, than the aged donors did. Measured against age, TCR beta diversity per million T cells decreased in a roughly linear manner.

Then a second PCR, running roughly 7 to 11 cycles, was carried out with a sample-barcoded 5' primer and a J-beta primer mix. MiXCR was run by TCRdb on the 5' RACE reads, yielding one entry per CDR3 protein. The sample lists fewer than 950,000 distinct CDR3 sequences; around 36% were seen once. The CDR3 covers 13 residues. Germline V CDR1 and CDR2: SGHRS, YFSETQ. After removal of 9 bases from V and 3 bases from J, the junction contained 7 bases not matched to a gene. Caucasian individuals from Russia who were healthy and aged 6 to 90 acted as donors. About this clonotype: Its specificity is not known.

This TCR came from a man younger than 30 in good health. V gene TRBV5-1 combines with J gene TRBJ1-1; 8 bases fit TRBD1. Sequenced input: blood. CDR3 DNA sequence: TGCGCCACCAAAGACAGGGGAGACACTGAAGCTTTCTTT. Its translation is CATKDRGDTEAFF.